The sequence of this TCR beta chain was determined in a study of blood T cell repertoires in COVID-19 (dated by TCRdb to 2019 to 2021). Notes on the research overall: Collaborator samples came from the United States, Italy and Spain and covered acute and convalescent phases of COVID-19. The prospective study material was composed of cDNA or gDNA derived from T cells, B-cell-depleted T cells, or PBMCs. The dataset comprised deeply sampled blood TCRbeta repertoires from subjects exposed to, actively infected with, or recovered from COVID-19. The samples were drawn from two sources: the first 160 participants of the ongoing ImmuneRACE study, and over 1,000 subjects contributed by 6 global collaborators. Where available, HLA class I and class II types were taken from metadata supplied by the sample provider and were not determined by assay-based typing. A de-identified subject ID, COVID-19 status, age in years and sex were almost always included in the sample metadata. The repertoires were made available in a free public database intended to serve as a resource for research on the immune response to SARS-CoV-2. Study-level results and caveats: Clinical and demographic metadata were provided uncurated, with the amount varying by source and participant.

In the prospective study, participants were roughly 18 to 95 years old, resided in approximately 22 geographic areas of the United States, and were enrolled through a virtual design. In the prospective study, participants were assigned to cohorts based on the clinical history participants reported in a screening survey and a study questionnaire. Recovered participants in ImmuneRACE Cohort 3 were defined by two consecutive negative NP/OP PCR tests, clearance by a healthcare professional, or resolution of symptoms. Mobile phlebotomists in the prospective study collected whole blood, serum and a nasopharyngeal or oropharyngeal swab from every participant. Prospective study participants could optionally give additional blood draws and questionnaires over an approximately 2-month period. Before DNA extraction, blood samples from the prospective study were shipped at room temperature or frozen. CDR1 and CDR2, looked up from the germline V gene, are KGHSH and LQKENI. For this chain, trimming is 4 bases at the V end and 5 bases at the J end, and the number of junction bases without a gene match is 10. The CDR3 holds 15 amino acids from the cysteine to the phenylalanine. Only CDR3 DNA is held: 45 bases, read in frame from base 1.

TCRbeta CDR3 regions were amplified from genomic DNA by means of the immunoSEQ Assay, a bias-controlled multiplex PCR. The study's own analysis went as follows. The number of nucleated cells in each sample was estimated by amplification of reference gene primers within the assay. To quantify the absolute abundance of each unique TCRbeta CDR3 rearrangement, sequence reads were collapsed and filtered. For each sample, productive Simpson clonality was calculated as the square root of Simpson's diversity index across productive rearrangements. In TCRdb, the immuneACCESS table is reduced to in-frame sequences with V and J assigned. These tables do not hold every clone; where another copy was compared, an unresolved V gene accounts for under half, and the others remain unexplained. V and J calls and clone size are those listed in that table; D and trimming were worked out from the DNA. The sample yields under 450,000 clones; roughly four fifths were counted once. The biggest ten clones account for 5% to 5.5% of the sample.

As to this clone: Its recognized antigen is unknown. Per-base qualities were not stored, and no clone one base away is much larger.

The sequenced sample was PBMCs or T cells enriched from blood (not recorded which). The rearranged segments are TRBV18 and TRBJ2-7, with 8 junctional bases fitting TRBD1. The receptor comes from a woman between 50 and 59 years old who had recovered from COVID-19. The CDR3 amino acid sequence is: CASSLFDRGEDEQYF. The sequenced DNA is TGTGCCAGCTCACTTTTCGACAGGGGAGAGGACGAGCAGTACTTC.